The clone carrying this T cell receptor beta chain was picked up a small number of times. What it binds is not known. This CDR3 contains 13 residues. Trimming took 0 bases from V and 4 from J, leaving 6 bases between them. CDR1 and CDR2 (germline): LNHNV, YYDKDF (reference sequence). The related graft donor's blood sample was taken on the day of bone marrow donation. The sample belongs to a study of T cells after posttransplantation cyclophosphamide. Points from the study as a whole: After PTCy, TRB diversity resembled that of CNI/methotrexate controls. TRB overlap between skin or GI tissue T cells and blood was limited. Later blood repertoires were often dominated by clones from the donor CD8+ memory compartment.

Produced via immunoSEQ multiplex PCR; TCRdb's table is partial and in-frame only. The repertoire consists of around 28,000 clones, none detected only once. Sequences were obtained from PBMCs. This sequence joins TRBV15 and TRBJ2-5; D call uncertain. The TCR originated in a woman aged 60-75 years in good health, CMV-negative, and a related stem cell transplant donor. CDR3 amino acids: CATSRDRAETQYF. The CDR3 DNA is TGTGCCACCAGCAGAGATAGGGCAGAGACCCAGTACTTC.